This T cell receptor (beta chain) derives from a study of blood T cells in healthy people across ages. This clonotype was observed a few times. Its specificity is not known. Study-level results: Age showed a roughly linear inverse relationship with TCR beta diversity per million T cells. The study could not conclusively compare naive and antigen-experienced cells, given its unsorted PBMCs.

The V gene's germline CDR1 is SGHTA and CDR2 FQGNSA. CDR3 length equals 16 residues. V dropped 5 bases and J dropped 2 bases, with 18 bases sitting between them. The second PCR ran roughly 6 to 11 cycles with a sample-barcoded 5' primer and J-beta primers. Each TCR beta cDNA got a 12-nucleotide random molecular identifier. TCRdb re-analysed the 5' RACE reads in MiXCR, keeping a single row per CDR3 protein. The sample lists under 850,000 distinct CDR3 sequences; roughly 35% were seen once. The TCR comes from a man aged 18 to 29 in good health. This chain joins TRBV7-2 and TRBJ1-2; a possible D gene is TRBD1 (6 bases). Material: blood. The CDR3 loop is CASSRGRVQGNYGYTF. The CDR3 coding sequence is TGTGCCAGCAGCCGAGGGAGGGTACAGGGAAACTATGGCTACACCTTC. Based on the CDR3 plus reference TRBV7-2 and TRBJ1-2, the full variable domain is GAGVSQSPSNKVTEKGKDVELRCDPISGHTALYWYRQSLGQGLEFLIYFQGNSAPDKSGLPSDRFSAERTGGSVSTLTIQRTQQEDSAVYLCASSRGRVQGNYGYTFGSGTRLTVV.